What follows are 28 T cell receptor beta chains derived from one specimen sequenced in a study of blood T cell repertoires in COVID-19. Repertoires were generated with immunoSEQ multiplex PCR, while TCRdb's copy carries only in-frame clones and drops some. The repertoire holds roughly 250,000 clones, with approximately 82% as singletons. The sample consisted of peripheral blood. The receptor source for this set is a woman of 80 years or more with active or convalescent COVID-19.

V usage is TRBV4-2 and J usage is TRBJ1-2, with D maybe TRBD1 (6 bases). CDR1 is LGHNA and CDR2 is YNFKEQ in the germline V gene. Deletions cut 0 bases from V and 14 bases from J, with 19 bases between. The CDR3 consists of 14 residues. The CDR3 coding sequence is TGTGCCAGCAGCCAAGAGGAAACCGGGACAACGGGTACCTTC. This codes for CASSQEETGTTGTF.

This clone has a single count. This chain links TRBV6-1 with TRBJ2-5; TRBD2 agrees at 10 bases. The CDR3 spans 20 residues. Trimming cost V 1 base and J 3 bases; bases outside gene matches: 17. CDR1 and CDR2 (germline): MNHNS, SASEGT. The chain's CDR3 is CASSEGFGLADHFIKETQYF. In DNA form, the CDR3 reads TGTGCCAGCAGTGAAGGGTTCGGACTAGCGGATCATTTCATTAAAGAGACCCAGTACTTC.

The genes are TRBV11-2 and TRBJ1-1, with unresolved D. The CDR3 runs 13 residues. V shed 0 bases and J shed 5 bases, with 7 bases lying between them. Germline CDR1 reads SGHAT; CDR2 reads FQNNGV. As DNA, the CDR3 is TGTGCCAGCAGCTTAGAACTAGGAACTGAAGCTTTCTTT. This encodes CASSLELGTEAFF.

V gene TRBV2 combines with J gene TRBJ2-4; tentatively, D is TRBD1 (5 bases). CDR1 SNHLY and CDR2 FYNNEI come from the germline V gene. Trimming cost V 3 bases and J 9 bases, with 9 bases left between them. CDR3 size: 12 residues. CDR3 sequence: CASSEDKSIQYF. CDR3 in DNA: TGTGCCAGCAGTGAGGACAAGAGCATTCAGTACTTC.

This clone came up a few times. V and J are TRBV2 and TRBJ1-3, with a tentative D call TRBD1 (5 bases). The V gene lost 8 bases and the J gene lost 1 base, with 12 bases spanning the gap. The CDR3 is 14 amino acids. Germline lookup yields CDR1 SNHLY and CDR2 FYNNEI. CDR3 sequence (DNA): TGTGCCAGCTCCCCGGGGGGTTCTGGAAACACCATATATTTT. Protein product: CASSPGGSGNTIYF.

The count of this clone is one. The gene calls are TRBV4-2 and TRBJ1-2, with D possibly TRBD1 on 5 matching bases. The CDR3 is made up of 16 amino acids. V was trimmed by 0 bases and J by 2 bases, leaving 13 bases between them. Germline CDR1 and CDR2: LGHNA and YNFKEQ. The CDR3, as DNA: TGTGCCAGCAGCCAAGATTCAGGGTTAAGGAACTATGGCTACACCTTC. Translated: CASSQDSGLRNYGYTF.

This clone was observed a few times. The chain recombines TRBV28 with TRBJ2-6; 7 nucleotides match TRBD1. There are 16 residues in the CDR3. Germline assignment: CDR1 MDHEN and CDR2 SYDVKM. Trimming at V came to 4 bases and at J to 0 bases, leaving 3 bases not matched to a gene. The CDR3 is CASSSGQTSGANVLTF. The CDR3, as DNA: TGTGCCAGCAGTTCGGGACAGACCTCTGGGGCCAACGTCCTGACTTTC.

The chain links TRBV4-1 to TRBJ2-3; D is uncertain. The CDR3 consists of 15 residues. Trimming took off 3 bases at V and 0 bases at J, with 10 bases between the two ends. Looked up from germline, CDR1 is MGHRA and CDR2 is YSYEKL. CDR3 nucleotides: TGCGCCAGCAGCCAGGATTGGAGCAGCACAGATACGCAGTATTTT. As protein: CASSQDWSSTDTQYF.

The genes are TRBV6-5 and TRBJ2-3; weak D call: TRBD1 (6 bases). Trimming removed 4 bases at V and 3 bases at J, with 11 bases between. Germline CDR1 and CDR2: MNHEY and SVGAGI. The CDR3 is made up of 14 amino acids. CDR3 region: CASSWNRETDTQYF. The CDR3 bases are TGTGCCAGCAGTTGGAACAGGGAAACAGATACGCAGTATTTT.

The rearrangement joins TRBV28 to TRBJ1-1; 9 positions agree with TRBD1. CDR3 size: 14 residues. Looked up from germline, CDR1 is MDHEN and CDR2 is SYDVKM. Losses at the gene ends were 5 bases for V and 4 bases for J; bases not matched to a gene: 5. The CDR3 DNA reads TGTGCCAGCAGTCCGGGACAGGGAAGCACTGAAGCTTTCTTT. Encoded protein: CASSPGQGSTEAFF.

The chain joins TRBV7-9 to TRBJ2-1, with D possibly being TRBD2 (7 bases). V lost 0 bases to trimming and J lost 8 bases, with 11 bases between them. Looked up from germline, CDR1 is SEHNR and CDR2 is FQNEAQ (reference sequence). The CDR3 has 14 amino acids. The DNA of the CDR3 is TGTGCCAGCAGCTTAGCGGGGGGGCCGCATGAGCAGTTCTTC. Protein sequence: CASSLAGGPHEQFF.

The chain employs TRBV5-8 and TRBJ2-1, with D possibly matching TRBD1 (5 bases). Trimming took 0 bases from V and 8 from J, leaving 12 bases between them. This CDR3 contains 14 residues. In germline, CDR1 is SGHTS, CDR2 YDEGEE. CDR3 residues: CASSLAGGAYEQFF. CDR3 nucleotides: TGTGCCAGCAGCTTGGCCGGTGGGGCCTATGAGCAGTTCTTC.

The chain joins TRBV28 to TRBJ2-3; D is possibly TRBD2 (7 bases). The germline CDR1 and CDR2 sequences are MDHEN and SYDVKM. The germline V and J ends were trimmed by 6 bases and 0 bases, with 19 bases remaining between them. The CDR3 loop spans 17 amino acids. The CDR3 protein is CASSLSRGAPSTDTQYF. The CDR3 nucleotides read TGTGCCAGCAGCCTTTCCCGGGGGGCCCCGAGCACAGATACGCAGTATTTT.

CDR3 residues: CASSGPGQGYNEQFF. In DNA, the CDR3 is TGTGCCAGCAGCGGGCCGGGACAGGGATACAATGAGCAGTTCTTC. The chain joins TRBV11-2 to TRBJ2-1; 9 positions agree with TRBD1. V shed 5 bases, J shed 4 bases, and the junction held 6 bases outside the gene matches. The CDR3 spans 15 residues. Germline V CDR1 and CDR2: SGHAT, FQNNGV.

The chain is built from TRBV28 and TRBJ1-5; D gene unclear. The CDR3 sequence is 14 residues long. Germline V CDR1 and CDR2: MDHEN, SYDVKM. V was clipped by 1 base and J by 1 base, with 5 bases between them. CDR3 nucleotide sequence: TGTGCCAGCAGTTTATTGGCCAGCAATCAGCCCCAGCATTTT. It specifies CASSLLASNQPQHF.

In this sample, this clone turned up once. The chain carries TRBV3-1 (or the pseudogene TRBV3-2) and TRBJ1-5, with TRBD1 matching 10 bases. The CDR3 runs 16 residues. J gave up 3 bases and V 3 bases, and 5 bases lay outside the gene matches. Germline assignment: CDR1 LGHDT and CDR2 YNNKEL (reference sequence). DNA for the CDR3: TGTGCCAGCAGCCAGGCCGGGACAGGGGTCAATCAGCCCCAGCATTTT. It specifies CASSQAGTGVNQPQHF.

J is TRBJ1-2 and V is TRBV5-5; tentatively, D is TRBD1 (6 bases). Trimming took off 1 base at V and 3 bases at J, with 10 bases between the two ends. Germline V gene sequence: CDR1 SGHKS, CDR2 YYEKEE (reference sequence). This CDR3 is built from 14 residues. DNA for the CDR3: TGTGCCAGCAGCTTGCAAGGGGGTGACTATGGCTACACCTTC. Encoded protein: CASSLQGGDYGYTF.

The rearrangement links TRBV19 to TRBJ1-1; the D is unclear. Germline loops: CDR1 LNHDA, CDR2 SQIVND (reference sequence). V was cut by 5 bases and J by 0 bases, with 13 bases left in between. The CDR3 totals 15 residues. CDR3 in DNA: TGTGCCAGTAGTCCCCTTGGCACCATGAACACTGAAGCTTTCTTT. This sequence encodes CASSPLGTMNTEAFF.

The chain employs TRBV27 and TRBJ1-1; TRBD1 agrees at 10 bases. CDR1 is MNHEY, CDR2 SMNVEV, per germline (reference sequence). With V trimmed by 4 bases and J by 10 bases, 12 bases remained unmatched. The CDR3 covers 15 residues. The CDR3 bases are TGTGCCAGCAGTTCCCCAGGACAGGGGGTAACTATAGCTTTCTTT. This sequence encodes CASSSPGQGVTIAFF.

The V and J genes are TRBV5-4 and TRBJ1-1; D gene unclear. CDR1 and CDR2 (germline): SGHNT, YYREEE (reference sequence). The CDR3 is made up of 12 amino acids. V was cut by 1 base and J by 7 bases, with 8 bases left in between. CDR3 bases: TGTGCCAGCAGCTTGCCCGAGGGTGAAGCTTTCTTT. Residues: CASSLPEGEAFF.

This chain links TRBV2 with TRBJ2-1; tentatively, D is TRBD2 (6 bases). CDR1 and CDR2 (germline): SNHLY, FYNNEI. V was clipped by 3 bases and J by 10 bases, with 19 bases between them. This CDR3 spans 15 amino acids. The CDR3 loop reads CASSEGRTTPWEQFF. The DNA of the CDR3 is TGTGCCAGCAGTGAGGGGAGGACTACCCCTTGGGAGCAGTTCTTC.

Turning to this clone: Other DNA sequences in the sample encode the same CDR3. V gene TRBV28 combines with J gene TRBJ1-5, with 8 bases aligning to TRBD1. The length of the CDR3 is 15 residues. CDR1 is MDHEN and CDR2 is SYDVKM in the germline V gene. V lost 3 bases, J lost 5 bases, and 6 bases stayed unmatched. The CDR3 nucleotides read TGTGCCAGCAGTTTGGTAGGACAGGGCGATCAGCCCCAGCATTTT. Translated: CASSLVGQGDQPQHF.

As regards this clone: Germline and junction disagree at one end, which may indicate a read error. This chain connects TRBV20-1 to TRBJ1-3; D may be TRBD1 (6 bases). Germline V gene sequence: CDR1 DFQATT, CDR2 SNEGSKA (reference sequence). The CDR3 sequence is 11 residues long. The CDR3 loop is CSARDSTGLRF. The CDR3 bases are TGCAGTGCTAGAGATTCCACAGGGCTTAGATTT.

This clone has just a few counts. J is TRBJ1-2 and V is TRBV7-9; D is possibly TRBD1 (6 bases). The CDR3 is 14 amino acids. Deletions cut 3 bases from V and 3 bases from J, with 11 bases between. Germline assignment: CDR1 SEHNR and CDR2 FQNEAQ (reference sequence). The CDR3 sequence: CASSLAGVDYGYTF. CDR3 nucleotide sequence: TGTGCCAGCAGCTTGGCAGGGGTAGACTATGGCTACACCTTC.

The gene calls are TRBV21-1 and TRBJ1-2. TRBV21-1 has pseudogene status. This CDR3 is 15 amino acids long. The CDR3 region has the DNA TGTGCCAGCAGCATAAACGGGGGGACAAACTATGGCTACACCTTC. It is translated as CASSINGGTNYGYTF.

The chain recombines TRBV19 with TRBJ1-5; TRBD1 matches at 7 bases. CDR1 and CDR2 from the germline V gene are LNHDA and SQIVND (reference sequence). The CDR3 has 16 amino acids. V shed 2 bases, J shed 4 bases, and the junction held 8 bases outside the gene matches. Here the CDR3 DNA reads TGTGCCAGTAGTATATCCGTGACAGGGCTTAATCAGCCCCAGCATTTT. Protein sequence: CASSISVTGLNQPQHF. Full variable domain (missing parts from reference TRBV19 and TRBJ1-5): DGGITQSPKYLFRKEGQNVTLSCEQNLNHDAMYWYRQDPGQGLRLIYYSQIVNDFQKGDIAEGYSVSREKKESFPLTVTSAQKNPTAFYLCASSISVTGLNQPQHFGDGTRLSIL.

As DNA, the CDR3 is TGTGCCAGCAGCGGCCCCCGGACTAGCGGGGGGCAGAGGCTCTACAATGAGCAGTTCTTC. It encodes CASSGPRTSGGQRLYNEQFF. The rearrangement links TRBV9 to TRBJ2-1, with TRBD2 matching over 14 bases. Per the germline V gene, CDR1 is SGDLS and CDR2 is YYNGEE. Losses at the gene ends were 3 bases for V and 3 bases for J; bases not matched to a gene: 14. This CDR3 region has 20 residues.

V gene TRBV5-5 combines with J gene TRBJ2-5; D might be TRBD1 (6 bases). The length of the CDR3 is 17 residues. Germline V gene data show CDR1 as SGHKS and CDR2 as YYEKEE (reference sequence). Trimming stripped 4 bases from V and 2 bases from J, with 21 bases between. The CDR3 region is CASSRSDTGQGQETQYF. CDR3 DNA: TGTGCCAGCAGCCGATCAGACACGGGGCAGGGGCAAGAGACCCAGTACTTC.